One and the same sample provided the 31 T cell receptor beta chains below, sequenced in a study of metastatic and nonmetastatic thyroid tumors. TCRdb re-clonotyped the PCR reads through MiXCR. The sample lists about 89,000 clones, about 12% seen once, with approximately 8.8% in the top ten. The entire patient cohort was treatment-naive prior to thyroid surgery. Sequenced input: tumor tissue. The receptors were sampled from a female donor with papillary thyroid cancer or a benign thyroid nodule (not recorded which). Some clones in this sample may be carry-over from other donors' samples.

About this clone itself: A read error may produce the germline difference seen at one junction end. J is TRBJ2-5 and V is TRBV20-1, with 8 bases matching TRBD2. Germline-derived CDR1 and CDR2 are DFQATT and SNEGSKA (reference sequence). The CDR3 is made up of 13 amino acids. The CDR3 DNA reads TGCAGTGCTAGGAGTCGGCGGGAGGAGAACCAGTACTTC. This translates into CSARSRREENQYF.

There are many counts of this clone. The chain combines TRBV12-5 with TRBJ1-4; no reliable D call. Germline CDR1 LGHNT, CDR2 FRNRAP. The length of the CDR3 is 12 residues. V was clipped by 3 bases and J by 7 bases, with 6 bases between them. CDR3: CASGLPGEKLFF. The CDR3 nucleotides read TGTGCTAGTGGTTTACCAGGTGAAAAACTGTTTTTT.

The chain is built from TRBV5-1 and TRBJ1-6; weak D call: TRBD1 (6 bases). CDR3 length: 14 amino acids. Germline lookup yields CDR1 SGHRS and CDR2 YFSETQ. V lost 5 bases and J lost 5, with 11 bases in between. Written as DNA, the CDR3 is TGCGCCAGCAGTCGAGACAGGAATAATTCACCCCTCCACTTT. Its protein product is CASSRDRNNSPLHF. Together with reference TRBV5-1 and TRBJ1-6, the CDR3 gives the full variable domain: KAGVTQTPRYLIKTRGQQVTLSCSPISGHRSVSWYQQTPGQGLQFLFEYFSETQRNKGNFPGRFSGRQFSNSRSEMNVSTLELGDSALYLCASSRDRNNSPLHFGNGTRLTVT.

The sample holds many counts of this clone. V and J are TRBV4-2 and TRBJ2-2; 9 bases agree with TRBD1. Germline CDR1 is LGHNA and CDR2 is YNFKEQ. V lost 4 bases and J lost 5; bases outside the gene matches: 11. CDR3 length: 17 residues. Here the CDR3 DNA reads TGTGCCAGCAGCCCCTCCCCACAGGGGGCACGGACCGGGGAGCTGTTTTTT. Protein product: CASSPSPQGARTGELFF.

This clone was seen only a few times. A read error may explain this, as a much larger clone is one base away. The chain employs TRBV7-7 and TRBJ2-5; D possibly corresponds to TRBD1 (5 bases). The CDR3 sequence is 15 residues long. CDR1 and CDR2 from the germline V gene are SSHAT and FNYEAQ (reference sequence). CDR3 sequence reads: CASSFGKSGQETQYF. The CDR3 DNA reads as TGTGCTAGCAGCTTCGGAAAGTCAGGGCAAGAGACCCAGTACTTC.

This clone was observed many times. The rearrangement links TRBV6-1 to TRBJ2-4; 7 bases match TRBD1. This CDR3 has 14 amino acids. V lost 3 bases, J lost 8 bases, and 7 bases stayed unmatched. The germline V gene has CDR1 MNHNS and CDR2 SASEGT. CDR3 coding DNA: TGTGCCAGCAGTGAGACAGGGTCGACGGACATTCAGTACTTC. This gives the protein CASSETGSTDIQYF.

Ten or more counts support this clone. The J gene is TRBJ1-1, the V gene TRBV14; D remains unclear. The germline V gene encodes CDR1 SGHDN and CDR2 FVKESK. The ends were cut back, 5 bases at V and 6 bases at J, with 16 bases in the middle. CDR3 length equals 14 residues. CDR3 sequence: CASSFGRGGAEAFF. The DNA of the CDR3 is TGTGCCAGCAGCTTCGGTCGGGGTGGCGCTGAAGCTTTCTTT.

Details on this clone: A much larger clone lies one base from this, so it may be a read error. V and J are TRBV9 and TRBJ1-1; the D is unclear. The CDR3 length is 14 residues. Deletions cut 0 bases from V and 1 base from J, with 7 bases between. The germline CDR1 and CDR2 sequences are SGDLS and YYNGEE. CDR3 coding DNA: TGTGCCAGCAGCGTAGGGCAATCGAACACTGAAGCTTTCTTT. It codes for CASSVGQSNTEAFF.

This clone was observed many times. V is TRBV7-6 and J is TRBJ2-7; no firm D call. The CDR3 has 12 amino acids. The germline V gene encodes CDR1 SGHVS and CDR2 FNYEAQ. V lost 5 bases and J 5 bases, leaving 10 bases between the germline ends. CDR3 protein: CASSRVWHEQYF. CDR3 in DNA: TGTGCCAGCAGCCGGGTTTGGCACGAGCAGTACTTC.

As for this clone: A read error is possible here, since a much larger clone lies one base away. The gene calls are TRBV3-1 and TRBJ1-1; D remains ambiguous. This CDR3 has 13 amino acids. From germline, CDR1 is LGHDT and CDR2 YNNKEL (reference sequence). CDR3 DNA: TGTGCCATCAGCCTCGGCGTGTCAATTGTAGCTTTCTTT. Translation: CAISLGVSIVAFF.

As for this clone: This may be a read error, as it is one base from a much larger clone. V and J are TRBV15 and TRBJ1-1; D possibly corresponds to TRBD1 (5 bases). Looked up from germline, CDR1 is LNHNV and CDR2 is YYDKDF (reference sequence). This CDR3 has 15 residues. With 1 base removed from V and 3 bases from J, the gap between germline ends came to 12 bases. The CDR3 loop reads CATSRVTNRYTEAFF. In nucleotides, the CDR3 is TGTGCCACCAGCAGAGTTACGAACAGGTACACTGAAGCTTTCTTT.

In its sample, this clone was seen a few times. A read error is possible here, since a much larger clone lies one base away. The chain recombines TRBV25-1 with TRBJ1-2, with a weak D call TRBD1 (6 bases). CDR1 MGHDK and CDR2 SYGVNS come from the germline V gene. The CDR3 length is 14 residues. The CDR3 nucleotides are TGTGCCCGCAGCGTGGACAGAGCTAACTATGGCTACACCTTC. This encodes CARSVDRANYGYTF.

V gene TRBV13 combines with J gene TRBJ2-3, with 10 bases matching TRBD2. Germline values: CDR1 PRHDT, CDR2 FYEKMQ (reference sequence). The V segment lost 5 bases and the J segment 2 bases; nucleotides outside the gene matches: 13. The CDR3 runs 18 residues. This chain's CDR3 is CASSPWSPGLANTDTQYF. The CDR3 region has the DNA TGTGCCAGCAGCCCCTGGTCGCCGGGACTAGCGAACACAGATACGCAGTATTTT.

In its sample, this clone was seen many times. V and J are TRBV7-9 and TRBJ2-5, with D uncertain. CDR3 length equals 13 residues. The V end was cut by 1 base, the J end by 0 bases, with 3 bases between. Germline V gene data show CDR1 as SEHNR and CDR2 as FQNEAQ (reference sequence). CDR3 DNA sequence: TGTGCCAGCAGCTTAGGGCACCAAGAGACCCAGTACTTC. Translation gives CASSLGHQETQYF. Full variable domain (missing parts from reference TRBV7-9 and TRBJ2-5): DTGVSQNPRHKITKRGQNVTFRCDPISEHNRLYWYRQTLGQGPEFLTYFQNEAQLEKSRLLSDRFSAERPKGSFSTLEIQRTEQGDSAMYLCASSLGHQETQYFGPGTRLLVL.

This clone was detected many times. V usage is TRBV11-3 and J usage is TRBJ2-3; TRBD2 aligns across 11 bases. Per the germline V gene, CDR1 is SGHNT and CDR2 is YENEEA. The CDR3 is 16 residues long. V was clipped by 0 bases and J by 4 bases; unmatched bases: 3. The CDR3 region is CASSLEGTSGSDTQYF. CDR3 bases: TGTGCCAGCAGCTTAGAAGGGACTAGCGGTTCAGATACGCAGTATTTT.

This clone was found many times. The J gene is TRBJ2-7, the V gene TRBV19; D gene ambiguous. Deletions cut 1 base from V and 5 bases from J, with 6 bases between. From germline, CDR1 is LNHDA and CDR2 SQIVND (reference sequence). The length of the CDR3 is 12 residues. The CDR3 DNA sequence: TGTGCCAGTAGTATAGTGAGGAACGAGCAGTACTTC. Its translation is CASSIVRNEQYF.

The gene calls are TRBV12-3 or TRBV12-4 and TRBJ2-7; D unclear. The CDR3 covers 13 residues. Between the trimmed V and J ends, which lost 7 bases and 3 bases, there was a span of 13 bases. The DNA of the CDR3 is TGTGCCAGCACCAGTGGGATGTGCTACGAGCAGTACTTC. Its protein product is CASTSGMCYEQYF.

This clone was recorded at least ten times. The identical CDR3 is also encoded by other nucleotide sequences in the sample. The chain has TRBV7-3 and TRBJ1-2, with 11 bases aligning to TRBD1. Germline CDR1 reads SGHTA; CDR2 reads FQGTGA. V gave up 5 bases and J gave up 6 bases; unmatched junction bases: 8. This CDR3 comprises 15 residues. As DNA, the CDR3 is TGTGCCAGCAGCATCGGACAGGGGGCGCGTCATGGCTACACCTTC. The encoded protein is CASSIGQGARHGYTF.

This clone was recorded once. The chain recombines TRBV7-9 with TRBJ2-7, with TRBD1 identical over 7 bases. The CDR3 spans 13 residues. Looked up from germline, CDR1 is SEHNR and CDR2 is FQNEAQ (reference sequence). V dropped 9 bases and J dropped 4; count of bases not matched to a gene: 9. In DNA, the CDR3 is TGTGCCAGTAGCATCCTACAGGGGTACGAGCAGTACTTC. Amino acid sequence: CASSILQGYEQYF.

This clone has ten or more counts. This chain uses TRBV11-3 with TRBJ2-1, with a weak D call TRBD2 (6 bases). Between the trimmed V and J ends, which lost 3 bases and 8 bases, there was a span of 17 bases. In germline, CDR1 is SGHNT, CDR2 YENEEA. The CDR3 consists of 15 residues. The CDR3 region is CASSFRPGVVDEQFF. As DNA, the CDR3 is TGTGCCAGCAGCTTTCGTCCGGGAGTGGTGGATGAGCAGTTCTTC.

This clone has a count of ten or more. A much more abundant neighbour one base away suggests this may be a read error. Within the sample, other DNA sequences also encode this same CDR3. The chain links TRBV12-3 or TRBV12-4 to TRBJ1-2; D is perhaps TRBD1 (6 bases). The V end was cut by 5 bases, the J end by 4 bases, with 17 bases between. The CDR3 spans 15 residues. This chain's CDR3 is CASSHSGAPSYGYTF. The CDR3 DNA reads as TGTGCCAGCAGTCACTCAGGGGCCCCGAGCTATGGCTACACCTTC.

This clone occurred a few times. The chain is built from TRBV6-1 and TRBJ1-4; no definite D call. Germline CDR1 and CDR2: MNHNS and SASEGT. The CDR3 is 14 residues long. With 11 bases removed from V and 5 bases from J, the gap between germline ends came to 18 bases. This CDR3 reads CAGTPVTGNEKLFF. The CDR3 region has the DNA TGTGCCGGCACCCCCGTCACGGGGAATGAAAAACTGTTTTTT.

This clone showed up many times. CDR3 DNA: TGCGCCAGCAGCACTAGGGGGCCCTACGAGCAGTACTTC. This encodes CASSTRGPYEQYF. V and J are TRBV5-1 and TRBJ2-7; 7 nucleotides match TRBD1. The CDR3 sequence is 13 residues long. The V gene end was trimmed by 4 bases and the J gene end by 2 bases; junction bases not matched to a gene: 3. The germline gives CDR1 SGHRS, CDR2 YFSETQ.

The chain recombines TRBV9 with TRBJ1-2, with TRBD1 matching over 9 bases. This CDR3 spans 16 amino acids. The germline V gene has CDR1 SGDLS and CDR2 YYNGEE. V gave up 3 bases and J gave up 0 bases; unmatched junction bases: 6. CDR3 residues: CASSGWGQGPNYGYTF. The CDR3 DNA reads as TGTGCCAGCAGCGGGTGGGGACAGGGACCTAACTATGGCTACACCTTC.

This clone was observed many times. The V gene is TRBV7-2, the J gene TRBJ2-1; D may be TRBD1 (5 bases). Trimming removed 1 base at V and 0 bases at J, with 16 bases between. This CDR3 has 18 amino acids. Germline assignment: CDR1 SGHTA and CDR2 FQGNSA. CDR3 region: CASSLGLGWGSSYNEQFF. In DNA form, the CDR3 reads TGTGCCAGCAGCTTAGGCTTGGGTTGGGGCAGCTCCTACAATGAGCAGTTCTTC.

Regarding this clone: The same CDR3 is also encoded by other DNA sequences in this sample. This chain connects TRBV29-1 to TRBJ2-7, with D hard to call. The germline CDR1 and CDR2 sequences are SQVTM and ANQGSEA. The V and J ends lost 3 bases and 4 bases respectively, with 10 bases between them. This CDR3 contains 12 residues. The chain's CDR3 is CSVDGSSYEQYF. The CDR3 DNA reads TGCAGCGTTGATGGGTCATCTTACGAGCAGTACTTC.

In its sample, this clone was seen many times. V usage is TRBV11-2 and J usage is TRBJ2-1, with 8 bases identical to TRBD1. Germline CDR1 and CDR2: SGHAT and FQNNGV. The CDR3 loop spans 13 amino acids. J gave up 7 bases and V 4 bases, and 3 bases lay outside the gene matches. This CDR3 reads CASSSDRGNEQFF. CDR3 DNA sequence: TGTGCCAGCAGCTCAGACAGGGGAAATGAGCAGTTCTTC.

This clone was recorded many times. V usage is TRBV6-1 and J usage is TRBJ2-3; TRBD1 is a possible D gene (5 bases). Trimming removed 6 bases from V and 11 bases from J, with 18 bases in between. CDR1 is MNHNS and CDR2 is SASEGT in the germline V gene. The length of the CDR3 is 13 residues. CDR3 coding DNA: TGTGCCAGCAGCCCGGCAGGGAAGGCCATGCAGTATTTT. Encoded protein: CASSPAGKAMQYF.

A word on this clone: Just one base apart from a much larger clone, this may be a read error. This rearrangement joins TRBV7-3 to TRBJ2-2; D call uncertain. There are 15 residues in the CDR3. V was clipped by 5 bases and J by 3 bases, with 13 bases between them. Germline CDR1 and CDR2: SGHTA and FQGTGA. The CDR3 DNA reads as TGTGCCAGCAGCCCCTGGCCATGGTACACCGGGGAGCTGTTTTTT. Its translation: CASSPWPWYTGELFF.

This clone was picked up a small number of times. A much larger clone differs from this one at a single base, so this may be a read error. V usage is TRBV19 and J usage is TRBJ2-1, with D perhaps assigned TRBD1 or TRBD2 (6 bases each). Germline values: CDR1 LNHDA, CDR2 SQIVND (reference sequence). Between the trimmed V and J ends, which lost 7 bases and 8 bases, there was a span of 15 bases. CDR3 length equals 13 residues. CDR3 nucleotide sequence: TGTGCCAGTACCCAGGGGTGGGGGGATGAGCAGTTCTTC. Its protein is CASTQGWGDEQFF.

Ten or more counts support this clone. This chain connects TRBV5-1 to TRBJ2-5, with D perhaps TRBD1 or TRBD2 (5 bases each). The CDR3 totals 14 residues. Per the germline V gene, CDR1 is SGHRS and CDR2 is YFSETQ. Trimming removed 4 bases from V and 1 base from J, with 11 bases in between. CDR3 nucleotides: TGCGCCAGCAGCCTGGGGACGGGCCAAGAGACCCAGTACTTC. Protein: CASSLGTGQETQYF.